This entry features one T cell receptor beta chain sequence. This sample was taken from a study of blood T cell repertoires in COVID-19. Study in general: Acute and convalescent COVID-19 samples came from the United States, Italy and Spain. PBMCs, B-cell-depleted T cells, or T cells were the source of the cDNA or gDNA that made up the material.

The CDR3 loop spans 16 amino acids. Deletions cut 0 bases from V and 10 bases from J, with 16 bases between. Germline V CDR1 and CDR2: MNHEY, SVGAGI. Only in-frame clones appear in the TCRdb table, and some are missing; sequencing was by immunoSEQ multiplex PCR. The sample records about 69,000 clones, about four fifths being singletons. This receptor was taken from a human donor in a cohort sampled during active COVID-19. The sample was peripheral blood. This sequence joins TRBV6-5 and TRBJ1-6; D is undetermined. CDR3 region: CASSYSPGRRSSPLHF. The CDR3, as DNA: TGTGCCAGCAGTTACTCCCCTGGGAGACGCTCGTCACCCCTCCACTTT.